A selection of T cell receptor beta chains follows, all from one sample in a study of naive and memory T cell subsets. In TCRdb, the UMI-ligation and nested PCR reads were re-called with MiXCR into one record per CDR3 protein. The sample lists over 130,000 distinct CDR3 sequences, approximately 21% occurring once. Specimen: naive CD8+ T cells from blood. Source of these receptors: a human donor in good health. The CDR3 runs from the conserved cysteine through the conserved F or W. The D gene is left open where the match is weak. Clone sizes are given selectively: once, few, many, or a class where the clone is expanded.

v_gene	abundance	d_gene	j_gene	CDR3nt	CDR3aa
TRBV7-9	many	TRBD1	TRBJ2-2	TGTGCCAGCAGCCCTTCCGACAGGGGATACACCGGGGAGCTGTTTTTT	CASSPSDRGYTGELFF
TRBV27	-	-	TRBJ2-7	TGTGCCAGCAGTTTAATCATGGGGGCTGCCTACGAGCAGTACTTC	CASSLIMGAAYEQYF
TRBV5-1	-	TRBD1	TRBJ2-1	TGCGCCAGCAGCTTCCCGGACAGGGGCAACCACAATGAGCAGTTCTTC	CASSFPDRGNHNEQFF
TRBV29-1	few	-	TRBJ1-4	TGCAGCGTTGCCGGGACAACCACAACTAATGAAAAACTGTTTTTT	CSVAGTTTTNEKLFF
TRBV21-1	many	-	TRBJ2-5	TGTGCCAGCCCGCTCGTAGGGGGGACAGCTGGGGAGACCCAGTACTTC	CASPLVGGTAGETQYF
TRBV20-1	-	-	TRBJ2-1	TGCAGTGCTAGAGCCCTGGACGGTGGGGCCTACAATGAGCAGTTCTTC	CSARALDGGAYNEQFF
TRBV6-2/TRBV6-3	few	TRBD1	TRBJ1-2	TGTGCCAGCAGTTACCGATCGGGACAGGGATATGGCTACACCTTC	CASSYRSGQGYGYTF
TRBV6-5	-	-	TRBJ1-2	TGTGCCAGCAGTTGGGACAAGGGCTATGGCTACACCTTC	CASSWDKGYGYTF
TRBV7-8	-	TRBD2	TRBJ2-3	TGTGCCAGCAGCTTAGCGCAACTAGCGGGAGGGCCTGGAGATACGCAGTATTTT	CASSLAQLAGGPGDTQYF
TRBV29-1	-	TRBD1	TRBJ2-7	TGCAGCGCCGAGAGACAGGGGTCCTACGAGCAGTACTTC	CSAERQGSYEQYF